This T cell receptor beta chain emerged from a study of blood T cell repertoires in COVID-19. Study-wide background: PBMCs, B-cell-depleted T cells, or T cells were the source of the cDNA or gDNA that made up the material.

Authors' data handling: Amplifying reference gene primers gave estimates of nucleated cell counts. The method was immunoSEQ multiplex PCR; TCRdb's version includes in-frame clones alone and lacks a portion of them. V, J and clone size are taken as reported in that table, and D and trimming were inferred from the DNA itself. This table has 450,000 to 500,000 clones, 88% appearing once. The V and J ends lost 3 bases and 9 bases, in that order; junction bases with no gene match: 8. Germline V gene sequence: CDR1 ENHRY, CDR2 SYGVKD. CDR3 size: 14 residues. The sequenced material came from PBMCs or T cells enriched from blood (not recorded which). The sequence was obtained from a woman aged 60-75 years who had recovered from COVID-19. The chain has TRBV10-3 and TRBJ2-1; 7 bases are shared with TRBD2. CDR3 in amino acids: CAISDPGRGGEQFF. CDR3 sequence (DNA): TGTGCCATCAGTGACCCGGGGAGGGGCGGTGAGCAGTTCTTC.